This T cell receptor beta chain was found in a study of CD8+CD57+ T cells in acquired aplastic anemia listed by TCRdb under 2018. Context from the whole study: A mean of approximately 3 ug of DNA, ranging from roughly 0.18 to 30 ug, was extracted from sorted CD4+ and CD8+ cells. Mean read counts for healthy donor samples were 8.5 million to 10.8 million for CD4+ cells and some 12 million for CD8+ cells.

Genomic DNA was used as template for profiling of TCR beta VDJ combinations and CDR3 sequences. TCR repertoire sequencing was run on an Illumina HiSeq 2000. The published analysis was carried out like this. Repertoires were assessed using TRBV/TRBJ rearrangement plots, CDR3 size and DJ length profiles, and Simpson's diversity index. The most abundant DNA sequence in the deep sequencing data was defined as the immunodominant clone. CDR3 amino acid sequences were checked for sharing between subjects and were compared against published repertoires and the VDJdb database. Starting from the raw public reads, TCRdb applied fastp trimming at Q25, assembled clones with MiXCR and retained in-frame beta chains. Rows matching on CDR3 protein sequence are summarized as one entry with the most common DNA and genes. TCRdb, not the original authors, processed these V and J calls. The sample table records some 120,000 distinct CDR3 sequences; around 50% of these occur just once. The ten largest clones add up to about 2.5% of the sample.

The paper as a whole reports these results and caveats: Around 31 CD8+ CDR3 sequences were shared between patients and controls but appeared highly expressed in patients and within their immunodominant clones. Between patients and healthy controls, no significant difference in CD8+ Simpson's diversity was found (P=0.060).

This clonotype turned up a few times. This receptor's antigen is unknown. No base qualities exist here, and no much larger clone lies one base off it. The CDR3 spans 15 residues, from the cysteine through the phenylalanine. CDR3 DNA is the only sequence kept; it has 45 bases, read in frame from the first base. V is pruned by 10 bases and J by 4 bases, leaving 15 bases of the junction without a gene match. The germline V gene encodes CDR1 SNHLY and CDR2 FYNNEI. In this study, sorted CD4+ and CD8+ T cells from the blood of healthy subjects and of severe aplastic anemia patients had their TCR repertoires deep-sequenced. Ficoll-Paque density gradient centrifugation was used to isolate peripheral blood mononuclear cells. CD4+ and CD8+ T cells were sorted by FACS or magnetic beads before DNA extraction.

The chain is encoded by TRBV2 joined to TRBJ2-7, and 8 junction bases match TRBD2. The sample was sorted CD4+, CD8+, or CD8+CD57+ T cells (not recorded which) from PBMCs. The sequence came from a human donor in good health, serving as a control. The bases read TGTGCCACAAGAACCCAGCGGGGGCCCCTTTACGAGCAGTACTTC. The translation is CATRTQRGPLYEQYF.